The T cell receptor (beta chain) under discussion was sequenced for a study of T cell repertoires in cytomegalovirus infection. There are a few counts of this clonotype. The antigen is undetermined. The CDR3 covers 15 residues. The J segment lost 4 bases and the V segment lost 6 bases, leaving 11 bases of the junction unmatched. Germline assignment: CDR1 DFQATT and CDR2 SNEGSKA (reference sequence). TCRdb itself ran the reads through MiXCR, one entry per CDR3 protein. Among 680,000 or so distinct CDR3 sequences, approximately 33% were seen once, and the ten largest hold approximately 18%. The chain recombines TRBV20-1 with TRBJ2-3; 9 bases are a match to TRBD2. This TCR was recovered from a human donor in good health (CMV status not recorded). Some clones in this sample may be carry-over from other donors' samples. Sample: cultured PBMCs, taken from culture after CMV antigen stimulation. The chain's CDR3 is CSANSAGGLADTQYF. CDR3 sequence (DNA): TGCAGTGCCAACTCAGCGGGGGGACTCGCAGATACGCAGTATTTT.